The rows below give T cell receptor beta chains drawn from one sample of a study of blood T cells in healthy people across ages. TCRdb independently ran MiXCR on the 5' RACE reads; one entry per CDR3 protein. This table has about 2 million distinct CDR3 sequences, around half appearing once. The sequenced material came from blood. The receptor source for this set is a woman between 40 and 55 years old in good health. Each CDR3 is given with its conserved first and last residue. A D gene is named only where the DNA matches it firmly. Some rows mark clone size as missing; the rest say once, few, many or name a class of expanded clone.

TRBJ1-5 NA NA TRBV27 TGTGCCAGCAGGGTCGACGATCTGAGTCAGCCCCAGCATTTT CASRVDDLSQPQHF
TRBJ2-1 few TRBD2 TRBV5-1 TGCGCCAGCAGCGCGGGGACTAGCATCGGCGATGAGCAGTTCTTC CASSAGTSIGDEQFF
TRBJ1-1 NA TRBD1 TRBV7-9 TGTGCCATCACTACAGGGGTGAACACTGAAGCTTTCTTT CAITTGVNTEAFF
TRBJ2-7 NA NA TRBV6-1 TGTGCCAGCAGTACCGGTCGGAAGGACGAGCAGTACTTC CASSTGRKDEQYF
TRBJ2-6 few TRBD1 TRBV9 TGTGCCAGCAGCGTAACCCGTTTTCTTGGGACAGGGCACTCTGGGGCCAACGTCCTGACTTTC CASSVTRFLGTGHSGANVLTF
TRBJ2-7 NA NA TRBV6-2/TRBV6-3 TGTGCCAGCAGTTCCCGGGACAATCAATACGAGCAGTACTTC CASSSRDNQYEQYF
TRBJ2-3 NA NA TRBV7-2 TGTGCCAGCAGCCTCCAGGCGGGGACAGTGGATACGCAGTATTTT CASSLQAGTVDTQYF
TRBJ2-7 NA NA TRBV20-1 TGCAGTGCTAAGGGGAGCGGGGACAGCTCCTACGAGCAGTACTTC CSAKGSGDSSYEQYF
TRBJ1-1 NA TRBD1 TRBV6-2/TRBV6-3 TGTGCCAGCAGATCGGACAGGCATCGGCCCCTGAACACTGAAGCTTTCTTT CASRSDRHRPLNTEAFF
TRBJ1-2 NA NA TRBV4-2 TGTGCCAGCAGCCAAGTTATGTCGGGGGGCGTTGGCTACACCTTC CASSQVMSGGVGYTF
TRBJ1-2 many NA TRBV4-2 TGTGCCAGCAGCCAAGTCGGAGACAGCTATGGCTACACCTTC CASSQVGDSYGYTF
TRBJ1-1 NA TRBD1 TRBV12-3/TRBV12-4 TGTGCCAGCAGTACGACAGGGTTCATGAACACTGAAGCTTTCTTT CASSTTGFMNTEAFF
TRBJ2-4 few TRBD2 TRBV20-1 TGCAGTGCTAGAGTCTTAGCGGGGGGCACAAACATTCAGTACTTC CSARVLAGGTNIQYF
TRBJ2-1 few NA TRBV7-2 TGTGCCAGCAGCTTAGCGGTGACTAGAGCAGCGAATGAGCAGTTCTTC CASSLAVTRAANEQFF
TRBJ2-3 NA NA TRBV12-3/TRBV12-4 TGTGCCAGCAAGCCACCGGGCCGTAGCACAGATACGCAGTATTTT CASKPPGRSTDTQYF
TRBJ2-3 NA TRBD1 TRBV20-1 TGCAGTGCTAGCGTGGGACAGGGAGGTGATACGCAGTATTTT CSASVGQGGDTQYF
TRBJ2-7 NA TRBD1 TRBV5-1 TGCGCCAGCAGCTATCGGGACAGGGGGATTTCGGACGAGCAGTACTTC CASSYRDRGISDEQYF
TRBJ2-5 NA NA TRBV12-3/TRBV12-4 TGTGCCAGCAGTTTTAGGGGTCCCCGCGCAATTGCGCAGTACTTC CASSFRGPRAIAQYF
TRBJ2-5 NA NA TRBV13 TGTGTCAGCAGCCCCCGGGGGATCGGGGAGACCCAGTACTTC CVSSPRGIGETQYF
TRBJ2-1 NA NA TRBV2 TGTGCCAGCAGTGAACCGAGAACCCAGTTCTTC CASSEPRTQFF
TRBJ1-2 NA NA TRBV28 TGTGCCAGCAGCTGGGACATTAATGGCTATGGCTACACCTTC CASSWDINGYGYTF
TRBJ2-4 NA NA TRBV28 TGTGCCAGCACCCCGATCGTCCAGCCCTATAAAAACATTCAGTACTTC CASTPIVQPYKNIQYF
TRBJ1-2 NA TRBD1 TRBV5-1 TGCGCCAGCAGCCCAGGGGGGTCAGGTGGCTACACCTTC CASSPGGSGGYTF
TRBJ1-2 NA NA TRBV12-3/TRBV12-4 TGTGCCAGCAGTTTCGGGCAGGGCAGCGGCTACACCTTC CASSFGQGSGYTF
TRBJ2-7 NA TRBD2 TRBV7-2 TGTGCCAGCAGCTTACTTCACAAACGGACTAGCTCCTACGAGCAGTACTTC CASSLLHKRTSSYEQYF
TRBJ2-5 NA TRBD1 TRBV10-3 TGTGCCATCGGCCGCGACAGGGGGTTTGAGACCCAGTACTTC CAIGRDRGFETQYF
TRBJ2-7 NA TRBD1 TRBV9 TGTGCCAGCAGCCCGAGACAGGGTGGGAGGCAGTACTTC CASSPRQGGRQYF
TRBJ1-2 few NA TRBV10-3 TGTGCCATCAATCCAGGGGAGGACTATGGCTACACCTTC CAINPGEDYGYTF
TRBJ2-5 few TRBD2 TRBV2 TGTGCCAGCAGTGCGACTAGCGGGGGGGTCCACCAAGAGACCCAGTACTTC CASSATSGGVHQETQYF
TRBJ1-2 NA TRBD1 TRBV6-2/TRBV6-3 TGTGCCAGCAGTTACCCCTCGACAGGGGGCAGCAACTATGGCTACACCTTC CASSYPSTGGSNYGYTF
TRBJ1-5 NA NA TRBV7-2 TGTGCCAGCACCCAAGGGGTCCAGCCCCAGCATTTT CASTQGVQPQHF
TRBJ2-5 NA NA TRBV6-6 TGTGCCAGCACAGGGGCTGGGGAGACCCAGTACTTC CASTGAGETQYF
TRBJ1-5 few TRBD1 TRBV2 TGTGCCAGCACCAACGACAGGGGAATAATACGCAATCAGCCCCAGCATTTT CASTNDRGIIRNQPQHF
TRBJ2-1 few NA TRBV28 TGTGCCAGCAGTTTGGACGGGGGGCTTATTGGGCAGTTCTTC CASSLDGGLIGQFF
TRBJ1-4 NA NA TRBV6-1 TGTGCCGGCAGCCGTATTGGCGATAATGAAAAACTGTTTTTT CAGSRIGDNEKLFF
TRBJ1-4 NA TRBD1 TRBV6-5 TGTGCCAGCAGTTACTCCCGGGACAGGCGGGAAAAACTGTTTTTT CASSYSRDRREKLFF
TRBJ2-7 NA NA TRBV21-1 TGTGCCAGCAGCAATCGACAGGAGGGCTTCTACGAGCAGTACTTC CASSNRQEGFYEQYF
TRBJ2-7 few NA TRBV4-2 TGTGCCAGCAGCCAAGAATGGCAGGCCTACGAGCAGTACTTC CASSQEWQAYEQYF
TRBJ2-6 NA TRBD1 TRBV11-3 TGTGCCAGCAGCCCGTCAGGGGGCCGTGGGGCCAACGTCCTGACTTTC CASSPSGGRGANVLTF
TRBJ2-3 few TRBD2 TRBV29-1 TGCAGCGTCGCGGGACCGACCGGACTAGCGGCCACAGATACGCAGTATTTT CSVAGPTGLAATDTQYF
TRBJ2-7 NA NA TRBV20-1 TGCAGTGCGTCCAGGCTCAGGACAGTGGGCGAGCAGTACTTC CSASRLRTVGEQYF
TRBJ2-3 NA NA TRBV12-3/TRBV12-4 TGTGCCAGCAGTTTGTGGGGGCGCACAGATACGCAGTATTTT CASSLWGRTDTQYF
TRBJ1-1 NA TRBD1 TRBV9 TGTGCCAGCAGCGGCCGGGACAGGGGGCCACGAACTGAAGCTTTCTTT CASSGRDRGPRTEAFF
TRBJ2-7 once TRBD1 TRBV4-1 TGCGCCAGCAGCCAACAAGACAGGGCCGGCTCCTACGAGCAGTACTTC CASSQQDRAGSYEQYF
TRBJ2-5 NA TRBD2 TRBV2 TGTGCCAGCAGTGAAGGGACTAGCGGGGACCGTGAGCAGTACTTC CASSEGTSGDREQYF
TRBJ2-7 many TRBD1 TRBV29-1 TGCAGCGTTGAAGATCCCGGACAGGGTTTGAGCGAGCAGTACTTC CSVEDPGQGLSEQYF